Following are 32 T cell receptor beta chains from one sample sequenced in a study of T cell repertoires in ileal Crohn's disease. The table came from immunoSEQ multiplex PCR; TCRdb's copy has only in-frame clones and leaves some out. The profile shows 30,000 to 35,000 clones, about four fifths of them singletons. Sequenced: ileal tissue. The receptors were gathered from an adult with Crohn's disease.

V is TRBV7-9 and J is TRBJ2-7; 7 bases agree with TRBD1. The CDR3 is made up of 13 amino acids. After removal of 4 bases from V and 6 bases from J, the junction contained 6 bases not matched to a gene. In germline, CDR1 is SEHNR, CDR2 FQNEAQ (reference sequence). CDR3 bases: TGTGCCAGCAGCTCAAGGACAGGCACCGAGCAGTACTTC. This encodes CASSSRTGTEQYF.

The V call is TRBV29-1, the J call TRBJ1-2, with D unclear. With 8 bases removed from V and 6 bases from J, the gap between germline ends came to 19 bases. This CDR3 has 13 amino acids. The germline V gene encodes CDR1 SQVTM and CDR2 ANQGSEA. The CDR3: CSIRDGDFDGYTF. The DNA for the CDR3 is TGCAGCATTCGAGACGGGGATTTTGATGGCTACACCTTC.

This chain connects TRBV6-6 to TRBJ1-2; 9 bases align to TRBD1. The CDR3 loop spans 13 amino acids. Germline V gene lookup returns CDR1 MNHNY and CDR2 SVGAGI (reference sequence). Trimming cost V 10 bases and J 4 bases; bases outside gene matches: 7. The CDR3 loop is CATYQQGAYGYTF. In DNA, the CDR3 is TGTGCCACCTACCAACAGGGGGCCTATGGCTACACCTTC.

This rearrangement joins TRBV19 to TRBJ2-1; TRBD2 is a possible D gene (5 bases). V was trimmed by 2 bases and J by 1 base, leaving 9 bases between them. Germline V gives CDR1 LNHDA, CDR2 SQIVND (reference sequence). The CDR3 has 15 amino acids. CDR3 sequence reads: CASSIRRASYNEQFF. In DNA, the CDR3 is TGTGCCAGTAGTATAAGGCGGGCGTCCTACAATGAGCAGTTCTTC.

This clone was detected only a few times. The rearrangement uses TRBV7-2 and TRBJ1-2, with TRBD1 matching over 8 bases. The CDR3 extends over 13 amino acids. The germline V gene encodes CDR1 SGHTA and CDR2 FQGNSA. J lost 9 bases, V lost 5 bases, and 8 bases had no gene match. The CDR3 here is CASSKTRQGSYTF. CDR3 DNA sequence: TGTGCCAGCAGCAAAACCCGACAGGGGAGCTACACCTTC.

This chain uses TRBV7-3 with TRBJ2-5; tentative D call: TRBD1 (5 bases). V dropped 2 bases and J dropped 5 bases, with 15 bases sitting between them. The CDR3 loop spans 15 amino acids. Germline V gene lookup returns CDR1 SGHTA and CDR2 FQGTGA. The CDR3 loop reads CASSLVSAAGETQYF. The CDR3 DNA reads TGTGCCAGCAGCTTAGTCAGCGCGGCAGGGGAGACCCAGTACTTC.

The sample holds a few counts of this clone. The CDR3 nucleotides are TGCGCCAGCAGCGTCGGGACAGGGGGGCACTATGGCTACACCTTC. This sequence encodes CASSVGTGGHYGYTF. The gene calls are TRBV5-1 and TRBJ1-2, with TRBD1 matching over 11 bases. The CDR3 runs 15 residues. The V gene end was trimmed by 4 bases and the J gene end by 3 bases; junction bases not matched to a gene: 5. From germline, CDR1 is SGHRS and CDR2 YFSETQ.

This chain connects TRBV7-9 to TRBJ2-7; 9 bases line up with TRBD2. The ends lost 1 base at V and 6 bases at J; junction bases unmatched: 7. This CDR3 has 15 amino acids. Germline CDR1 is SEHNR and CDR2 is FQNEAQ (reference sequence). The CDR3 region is CASSLVAGEGSEQYF. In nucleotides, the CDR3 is TGTGCCAGCAGCTTAGTAGCGGGAGAAGGAAGCGAGCAGTACTTC.

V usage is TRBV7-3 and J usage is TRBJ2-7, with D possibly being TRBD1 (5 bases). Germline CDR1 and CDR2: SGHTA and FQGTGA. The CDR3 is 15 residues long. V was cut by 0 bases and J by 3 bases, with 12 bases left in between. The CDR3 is CASSLTASGIYEQYF. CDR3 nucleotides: TGTGCCAGCAGCTTAACTGCGTCAGGGATCTACGAGCAGTACTTC.

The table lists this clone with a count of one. The CDR3 reads CASSFLAGGNEQFF. The CDR3 DNA sequence: TGTGCCAGCAGCTTTCTGGCGGGGGGTAATGAGCAGTTCTTC. The chain employs TRBV7-2 and TRBJ2-1; 8 bases agree with TRBD2. J was trimmed by 7 bases and V by 3 bases; bases with no gene match: 5. CDR3 length equals 14 residues. Per the germline V gene, CDR1 is SGHTA and CDR2 is FQGNSA.

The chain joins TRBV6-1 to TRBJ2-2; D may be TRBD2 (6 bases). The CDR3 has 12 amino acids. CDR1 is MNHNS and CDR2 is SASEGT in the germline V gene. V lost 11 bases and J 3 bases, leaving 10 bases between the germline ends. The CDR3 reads CAYPGDTGELFF. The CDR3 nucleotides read TGTGCCTACCCGGGGGACACCGGGGAGCTGTTTTTT.

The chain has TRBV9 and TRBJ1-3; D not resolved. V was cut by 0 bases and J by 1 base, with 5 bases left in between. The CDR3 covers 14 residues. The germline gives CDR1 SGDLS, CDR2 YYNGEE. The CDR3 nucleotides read TGTGCCAGCAGCGTAGCGGGATCTGGAAACACCATATATTTT. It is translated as CASSVAGSGNTIYF.

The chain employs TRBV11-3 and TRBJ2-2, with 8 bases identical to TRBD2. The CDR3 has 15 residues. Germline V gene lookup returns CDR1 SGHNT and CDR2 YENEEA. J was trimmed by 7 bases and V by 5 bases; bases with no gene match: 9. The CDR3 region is CASSKTGGRGGELFF. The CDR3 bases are TGTGCCAGCAGCAAAACGGGGGGGCGCGGCGGGGAGCTGTTTTTT.

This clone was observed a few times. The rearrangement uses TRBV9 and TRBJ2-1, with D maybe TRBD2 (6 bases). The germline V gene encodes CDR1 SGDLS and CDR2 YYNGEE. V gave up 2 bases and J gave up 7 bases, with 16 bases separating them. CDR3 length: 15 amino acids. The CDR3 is CASSVVPGLVNEQFF. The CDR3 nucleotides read TGTGCCAGCAGCGTTGTCCCGGGACTTGTGAATGAGCAGTTCTTC.

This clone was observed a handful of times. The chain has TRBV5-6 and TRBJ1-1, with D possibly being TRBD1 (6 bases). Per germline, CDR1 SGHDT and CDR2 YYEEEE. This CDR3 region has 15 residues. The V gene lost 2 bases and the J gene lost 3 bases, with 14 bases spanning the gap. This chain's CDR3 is CASSFAGAQDTEAFF. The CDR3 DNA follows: TGTGCCAGCAGCTTCGCAGGGGCGCAGGACACTGAAGCTTTCTTT.

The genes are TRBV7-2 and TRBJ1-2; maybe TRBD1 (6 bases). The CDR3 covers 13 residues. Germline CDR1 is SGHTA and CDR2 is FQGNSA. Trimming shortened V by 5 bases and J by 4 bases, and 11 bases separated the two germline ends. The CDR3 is CASSTRQAYGYTF. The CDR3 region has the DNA TGTGCCAGCAGCACCCGACAGGCCTATGGCTACACCTTC.

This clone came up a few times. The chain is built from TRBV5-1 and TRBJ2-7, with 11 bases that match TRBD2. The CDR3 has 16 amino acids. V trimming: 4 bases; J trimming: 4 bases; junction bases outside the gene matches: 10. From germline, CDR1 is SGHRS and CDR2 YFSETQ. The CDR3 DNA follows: TGCGCCAGCAGCGACAGTATACTAGCGGGAGCATACGAGCAGTACTTC. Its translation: CASSDSILAGAYEQYF.

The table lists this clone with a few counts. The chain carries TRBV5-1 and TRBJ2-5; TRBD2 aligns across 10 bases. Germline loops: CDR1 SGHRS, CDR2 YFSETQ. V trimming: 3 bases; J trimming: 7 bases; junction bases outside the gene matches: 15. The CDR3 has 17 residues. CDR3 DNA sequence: TGCGCCAGCAGCTCCCTCCCTAGCGGGGGAGGTATGGGGACCCAGTACTTC. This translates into CASSSLPSGGGMGTQYF. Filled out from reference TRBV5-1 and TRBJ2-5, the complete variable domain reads KAGVTQTPRYLIKTRGQQVTLSCSPISGHRSVSWYQQTPGQGLQFLFEYFSETQRNKGNFPGRFSGRQFSNSRSEMNVSTLELGDSALYLCASSSLPSGGGMGTQYFGPGTRLLVL.

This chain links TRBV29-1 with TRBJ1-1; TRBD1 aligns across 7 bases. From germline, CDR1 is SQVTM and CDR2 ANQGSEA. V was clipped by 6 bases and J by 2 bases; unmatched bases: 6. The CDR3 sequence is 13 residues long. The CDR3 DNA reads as TGCAGCGTCCGACAGGGACCCAACACTGAAGCTTTCTTT. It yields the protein CSVRQGPNTEAFF.

The CDR3 loop is CASSISGTAGELFF. The CDR3 nucleotides are TGTGCCAGCAGCATTAGCGGGACCGCCGGGGAGCTGTTTTTT. The chain couples TRBV6-5 to TRBJ2-2; 8 nucleotides line up with TRBD2. Losses at the gene ends were 6 bases for V and 6 bases for J; bases not matched to a gene: 6. Looked up from germline, CDR1 is MNHEY and CDR2 is SVGAGI. The CDR3 has 14 residues.

CDR3 in amino acids: CASSLYQKGDEQFF. The CDR3 coding sequence is TGTGCCAGCAGTTTATACCAGAAGGGGGATGAGCAGTTCTTC. The chain is built from TRBV27 and TRBJ2-1, with D possibly matching TRBD1 (6 bases). The V end was cut by 1 base, the J end by 8 bases, with 12 bases between. This CDR3 is built from 14 residues. In germline, CDR1 is MNHEY, CDR2 SMNVEV (reference sequence).

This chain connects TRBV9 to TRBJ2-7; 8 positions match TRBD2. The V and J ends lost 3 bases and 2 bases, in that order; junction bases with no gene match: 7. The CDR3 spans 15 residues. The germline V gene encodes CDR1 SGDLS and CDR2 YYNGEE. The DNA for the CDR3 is TGTGCCAGCAGCGCCGGGGGGGGAGGAGCCTACGAGCAGTACTTC. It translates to CASSAGGGGAYEQYF. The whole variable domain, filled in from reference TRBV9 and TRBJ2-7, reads DSGVTQTPKHLITATGQRVTLRCSPRSGDLSVYWYQQSLDQGLQFLIQYYNGEERAKGNILERFSAQQFPDLHSELNLSSLELGDSALYFCASSAGGGGAYEQYFGPGTRLTVT.

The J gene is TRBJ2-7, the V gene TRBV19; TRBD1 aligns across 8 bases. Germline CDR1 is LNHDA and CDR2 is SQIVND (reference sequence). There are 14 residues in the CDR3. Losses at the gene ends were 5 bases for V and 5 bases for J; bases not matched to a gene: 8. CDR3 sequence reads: CASSLRDRSHEQYF. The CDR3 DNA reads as TGTGCCAGTAGTCTCCGGGACAGGTCCCACGAGCAGTACTTC. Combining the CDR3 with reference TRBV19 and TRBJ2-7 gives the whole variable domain DGGITQSPKYLFRKEGQNVTLSCEQNLNHDAMYWYRQDPGQGLRLIYYSQIVNDFQKGDIAEGYSVSREKKESFPLTVTSAQKNPTAFYLCASSLRDRSHEQYFGPGTRLTVT.

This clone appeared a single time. CDR3 bases: TGCGCCAGCAGCCAAGGGGGAGCGGGGGGTGGCACAGATACGCAGTATTTT. Translating gives CASSQGGAGGGTDTQYF. V and J are TRBV4-1 and TRBJ2-3, with 9 bases fitting TRBD2. The V gene end was trimmed by 1 base and the J gene end by 1 base; junction bases not matched to a gene: 6. Germline V gene data show CDR1 as MGHRA and CDR2 as YSYEKL. The CDR3 has 17 residues.

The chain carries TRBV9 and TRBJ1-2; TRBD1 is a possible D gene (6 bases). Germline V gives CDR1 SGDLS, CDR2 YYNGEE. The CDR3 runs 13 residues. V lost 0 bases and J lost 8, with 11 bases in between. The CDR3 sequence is CASSVVPGEGYTF. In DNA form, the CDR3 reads TGTGCCAGCAGCGTAGTTCCAGGGGAGGGCTACACCTTC.

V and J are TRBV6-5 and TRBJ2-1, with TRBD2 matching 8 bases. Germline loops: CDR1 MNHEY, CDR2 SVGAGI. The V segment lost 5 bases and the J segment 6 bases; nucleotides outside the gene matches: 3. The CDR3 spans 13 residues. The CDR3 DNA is TGTGCCAGCAGTGGTGGACTAGCCAATGAGCAGTTCTTC. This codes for CASSGGLANEQFF.

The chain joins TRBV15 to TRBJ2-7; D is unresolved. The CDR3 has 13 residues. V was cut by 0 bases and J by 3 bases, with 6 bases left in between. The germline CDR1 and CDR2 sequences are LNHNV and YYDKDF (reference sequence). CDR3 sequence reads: CATSRDSHYEQYF. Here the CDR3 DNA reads TGTGCCACCAGCAGAGATTCCCACTACGAGCAGTACTTC. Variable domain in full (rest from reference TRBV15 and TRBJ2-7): DAMVIQNPRYQVTQFGKPVTLSCSQTLNHNVMYWYQQKSSQAPKLLFHYYDKDFNNEADTPDNFQSRRPNTSFCFLDIRSPGLGDTAMYLCATSRDSHYEQYFGPGTRLTVT.

CDR3 residues: CSVVDRSETQYF. The CDR3 DNA reads TGCAGCGTAGTGGACAGGTCGGAGACCCAGTACTTC. J is TRBJ2-5 and V is TRBV29-1; 7 bases are shared with TRBD1. Trimming at V came to 6 bases and at J to 5 bases, leaving 6 bases not matched to a gene. CDR1 is SQVTM, CDR2 ANQGSEA, per germline. This CDR3 has 12 amino acids. Together with reference TRBV29-1 and TRBJ2-5, the CDR3 gives the full variable domain: SAVISQKPSRDICQRGTSLTIQCQVDSQVTMMFWYRQQPGQSLTLIATANQGSEATYESGFVIDKFPISRPNLTFSTLTVSNMSPEDSSIYLCSVVDRSETQYFGPGTRLLVL.

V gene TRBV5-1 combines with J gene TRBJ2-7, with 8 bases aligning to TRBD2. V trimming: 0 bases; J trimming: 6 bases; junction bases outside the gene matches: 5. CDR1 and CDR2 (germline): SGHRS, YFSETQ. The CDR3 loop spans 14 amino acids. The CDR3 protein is CASSLDAGGREQYF. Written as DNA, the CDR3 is TGCGCCAGCAGCTTGGACGCGGGAGGACGCGAGCAGTACTTC.

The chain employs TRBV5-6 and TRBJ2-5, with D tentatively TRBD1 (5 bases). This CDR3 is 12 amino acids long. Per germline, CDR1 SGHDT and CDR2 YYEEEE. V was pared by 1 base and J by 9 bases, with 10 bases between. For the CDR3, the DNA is TGTGCCAGCAGCTTGCCCCAGGGCCCCCAGTACTTC. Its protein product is CASSLPQGPQYF.

The CDR3 coding sequence is TGTGCCTGGGATCCGGGACAGGGAGCACTCGATACGCAGTATTTT. It codes for CAWDPGQGALDTQYF. The chain joins TRBV30 to TRBJ2-3; 9 bases align to TRBD1. CDR1 is GTSNPN and CDR2 is SVGIG in the germline V gene (reference sequence). The CDR3 totals 15 residues. V lost 5 bases and J lost 6; bases outside the gene matches: 12.

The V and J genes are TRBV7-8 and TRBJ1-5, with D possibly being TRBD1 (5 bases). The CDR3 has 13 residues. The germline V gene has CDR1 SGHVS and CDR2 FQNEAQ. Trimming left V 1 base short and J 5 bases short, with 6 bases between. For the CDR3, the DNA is TGTGCCAGCAGCTTAGTAGGGGATCAGCCCCAGCATTTT. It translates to CASSLVGDQPQHF.